The rows below give T cell receptor beta chains drawn from one sample of a study of T cells and Merkel cell carcinoma outcomes. Sequenced by immunoSEQ multiplex PCR; TCRdb stores in-frame clones only, minus some. The data hold 1,500 to 2,000 clones, with roughly 80% observed a single time. Sequenced input: tumor tissue from Merkel cell carcinoma. The receptors derive from a human donor with Merkel cell carcinoma. CDR3s include the opening cysteine and the closing phenylalanine or tryptophan. Each record gives: J gene, D gene, V gene, clone size, CDR3 protein. A D gene is named only where the DNA matches it firmly. Where a row states a size, it is once, few, many or the class of an expanded clone; other rows omit it.

>TRBJ1-1|.|TRBV6-6|.
CASSYSTEAFF
>TRBJ2-7|.|TRBV7-2|.
CASSLHYEQYF
>TRBJ1-1|TRBD1|TRBV10-3|.
CAISAGTDNTEAFF
>TRBJ2-1|.|TRBV18|.
CAIIARTRPFF
>TRBJ2-6|.|TRBV6-5|.
CASSSVSSGANVLTF
>TRBJ2-3|.|TRBV9|.
CASSAHSSTDTQYF
>TRBJ2-5|.|TRBV19|once
CASSMGSPGQETQYF
>TRBJ2-5|.|TRBV7-2|.
CASSLSETQYF
>TRBJ2-5|TRBD1|TRBV2|.
CASSWTGGAMETQYF
>TRBJ2-1|.|TRBV29-1|.
CSVDRVSYNEQFF
>TRBJ2-2|.|TRBV5-1|.
CASSLPLPGELFF
>TRBJ2-7|.|TRBV5-6|.
CASSRGQVQYF
>TRBJ2-7|.|TRBV7-2|.
CASSFSRAEQYF
>TRBJ1-1|.|TRBV29-1|.
CSVATLNTEAFF
>TRBJ2-2|.|TRBV7-9|.
CASSLWTTNTGELFF
>TRBJ2-3|.|TRBV6-5|.
CASSYSTARGDTQYF
>TRBJ1-1|.|TRBV14|.
CASRLGGNTEAFF
>TRBJ1-1|.|TRBV5-1|.
CASSLDRNTEAFF
>TRBJ2-3|.|TRBV6-1|.
CASSDSGYTDTQYF
>TRBJ2-1|.|TRBV20-1|.
CSATRNEQFF
>TRBJ2-3|.|TRBV5-6|few
CASSLTVALHTTDTQYF
>TRBJ1-6|.|TRBV7-2|.
CASSLAREGTFSSYNSPLHF
>TRBJ2-6|TRBD1|TRBV18|.
CASSPMPTGVSSGANVLTF
>TRBJ1-2|.|TRBV6-6|.
CASSYSSTPTVEGYTF
>TRBJ2-7|TRBD2|TRBV7-6|.
CASSLTSGGSYEQYF
>TRBJ2-3|TRBD1|TRBV28|.
CASSTGGAEGDTQYF
>TRBJ2-7|.|TRBV19|.
CASSSDPYNVGEQYF
>TRBJ2-6|.|TRBV6-5|.
CASRRGPGANVLTF
>TRBJ2-7|TRBD1|TRBV10-2|.
CASSELGQGAVFEQYF
>TRBJ2-5|TRBD1|TRBV5-1|.
CASSLADRAETQYF
>TRBJ1-1|.|TRBV18|.
CASTGGMNTEAFF
>TRBJ1-5|.|TRBV18|.
CASSPSREQPQHF
>TRBJ1-2|TRBD1|TRBV7-9|.
CASSLGQGADYGYTF
>TRBJ2-5|.|TRBV25-1|.
CASSGSGNLETQYF
>TRBJ2-2|.|TRBV9|.
CATARELFF
>TRBJ2-1|TRBD2|TRBV6-5|.
CASSPRLAGLNEQFF
>TRBJ2-1|TRBD2|TRBV7-2|.
CASSSARASGGLNEQFF
>TRBJ1-1|.|TRBV27|.
CASSLHRRNSGNTEAFF
>TRBJ2-2|.|TRBV6-4|few
CASSLHKNSGELFF
>TRBJ1-1|.|TRBV4-1|.
CASSQGGRTEAFF
>TRBJ2-1|TRBD2|TRBV6-5|.
CASAWTSTNEQFF
>TRBJ2-7|TRBD1|TRBV7-2|large
CASSSGTGGLWEQYF
>TRBJ1-1|.|TRBV11-2|once
CASSFPGRSGTEAFF
>TRBJ2-1|TRBD1|TRBV5-6|.
CASSPGQGPTEQFF
>TRBJ2-7|.|TRBV5-6|.
CASTVGQRTSYEQYF
>TRBJ1-3|.|TRBV6-5|.
CASVGHGNTIYF
>TRBJ1-2|.|TRBV7-9|.
CASSPSSGYTF
>TRBJ2-7|TRBD2|TRBV7-2|.
CASSPGTSGPSYEQYF
>TRBJ1-2|.|TRBV18|.
CASSPQLPPGDGYTF
>TRBJ1-1|.|TRBV19|.
CASSKGGNTEAFF
>TRBJ1-3|.|TRBV30|.
CACLRSRSGNTIYF
>TRBJ2-7|.|TRBV20-1|.
CSAGGHEQYF
>TRBJ2-1|.|TRBV4-3|.
CASSQDRGGQQFF
>TRBJ2-5|TRBD2|TRBV7-2|.
CASSLSRGLAGGLETQYF
>TRBJ1-2|.|TRBV9|once
CASSVGLQHNYYGYTF
>TRBJ1-5|.|TRBV4-3|.
CASSQDPRGNQPQHF
>TRBJ1-5|.|TRBV1|.
CTSSQSGRGNQPQHF